This T cell receptor (beta chain) was identified in a study of CD8+CD57+ T cells in acquired aplastic anemia. For sequencing, patients were chosen who had shown expansion of CD8+CD57+ cells by flow cytometry. This clonotype appeared many times. Germline CDR1 reads MNHNS; CDR2 reads SASEGT. V was pared by 4 bases and J by 0 bases, with 5 bases of the junction left unmatched. The CDR3 runs to 16 residues. The template for TCR beta VDJ and CDR3 sequence profiling was genomic DNA. One entry per CDR3 protein, called by TCRdb with MiXCR from the reads. The sample lists 150,000 or so distinct CDR3 sequences; under 55% were seen once.

The sequence was collected from a human donor with aplastic anemia. The sequenced material came from sorted CD4+, CD8+, or CD8+CD57+ T cells (not recorded which) from PBMCs. The chain uses TRBV6-1 and TRBJ2-7; TRBD1 matches at 11 bases. CDR3 nucleotide sequence: TGTGCCAGCAGTGGGACAGGGGGCATGAGCTCCTACGAGCAGTACTTC. Protein sequence: CASSGTGGMSSYEQYF.